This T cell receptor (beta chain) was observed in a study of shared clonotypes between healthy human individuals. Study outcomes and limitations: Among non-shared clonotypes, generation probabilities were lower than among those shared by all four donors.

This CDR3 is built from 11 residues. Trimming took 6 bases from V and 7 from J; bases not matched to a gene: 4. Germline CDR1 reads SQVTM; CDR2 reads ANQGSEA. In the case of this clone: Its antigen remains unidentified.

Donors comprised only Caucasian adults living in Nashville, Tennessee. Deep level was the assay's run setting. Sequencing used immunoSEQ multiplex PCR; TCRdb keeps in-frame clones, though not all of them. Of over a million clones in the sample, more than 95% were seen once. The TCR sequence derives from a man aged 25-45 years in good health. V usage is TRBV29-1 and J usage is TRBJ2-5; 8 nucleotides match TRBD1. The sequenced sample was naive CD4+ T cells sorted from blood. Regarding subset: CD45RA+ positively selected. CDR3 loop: CSVVRGRTQYF. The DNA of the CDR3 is TGCAGCGTGGTCAGGGGGCGGACCCAGTACTTC. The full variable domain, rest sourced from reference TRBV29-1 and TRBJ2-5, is SAVISQKPSRDICQRGTSLTIQCQVDSQVTMMFWYRQQPGQSLTLIATANQGSEATYESGFVIDKFPISRPNLTFSTLTVSNMSPEDSSIYLCSVVRGRTQYFGPGTRLLVL.